Below, 18 T cell receptor beta chains from the same sample are listed, as sequenced in a study of blood T cell repertoires in COVID-19. TCRdb keeps only in-frame clones here, not all; method: immunoSEQ multiplex PCR. The table has 200,000 to 250,000 clones, 85% seen once; the top ten hold over 5.5%. The sequenced sample consisted of peripheral blood. Every receptor here comes from an older woman with active or convalescent COVID-19.

The chain joins TRBV28 to TRBJ2-5; possible D gene TRBD2, 7 bases. V lost 3 bases and J lost 3, with 14 bases in between. The germline V gene encodes CDR1 MDHEN and CDR2 SYDVKM. This CDR3 comprises 15 residues. Here the CDR3 DNA reads TGTGCCAGCAGTTTGGCCGGGGGGCCTAAAGAGACCCAGTACTTC. Translation gives CASSLAGGPKETQYF. The full variable domain, in which reference TRBV28 and TRBJ2-5 provide the parts outside the CDR3, is DVKVTQSSRYLVKRTGEKVFLECVQDMDHENMFWYRQDPGLGLRLIYFSYDVKMKEKGDIPEGYSVSREKKERFSLILESASTNQTSMYLCASSLAGGPKETQYFGPGTRLLVL.

This sequence joins TRBV5-1 and TRBJ2-2; D may be TRBD1 (6 bases). This CDR3 spans 13 amino acids. The germline V gene encodes CDR1 SGHRS and CDR2 YFSETQ. V was shortened by 4 bases and J by 7 bases, with 11 bases between the two germline ends. The CDR3 region has the DNA TGCGCCAGCAGCGACCAGGGGAGCGGGGAGCTGTTTTTT. It is translated as CASSDQGSGELFF.

The chain links TRBV3-1 (or the pseudogene TRBV3-2) to TRBJ1-5, with TRBD1 as a possible D gene (5 bases). The CDR3 length is 15 residues. Germline V gene sequence: CDR1 LGHDT, CDR2 YNNKEL (reference sequence). V dropped 4 bases and J dropped 3 bases, with 13 bases sitting between them. The CDR3 loop is CASSLGHSSNQPQHF. The CDR3 nucleotides are TGTGCCAGCAGCCTCGGACACTCCTCCAATCAGCCCCAGCATTTT.

This clone was detected once. This chain connects TRBV6-6 to TRBJ1-1, with 7 bases that match TRBD1. The CDR3 runs 13 residues. Germline CDR1 and CDR2: MNHNY and SVGAGI (reference sequence). V gave up 8 bases and J gave up 5 bases; unmatched junction bases: 8. CDR3 in amino acids: CASPTPTGTEAFF. CDR3 DNA: TGTGCCAGCCCGACCCCGACAGGGACTGAAGCTTTCTTT.

The CDR3, as DNA: TGTGCCAGCAGCGGGGGACAGGGAAGGGAGCCCCAGCATTTT. Translating it yields CASSGGQGREPQHF. The chain carries TRBV5-5 and TRBJ1-5, with 9 bases matching TRBD1. Germline CDR1 and CDR2: SGHKS and YYEKEE (reference sequence). The CDR3 has 14 residues. V gave up 4 bases and J gave up 8 bases; unmatched junction bases: 7.

The chain recombines TRBV6-6 with TRBJ2-1; a weak D match, TRBD2 (5 bases). CDR3 length equals 17 residues. V was cut by 5 bases and J by 0 bases, with 17 bases left in between. CDR1 and CDR2 from the germline V gene are MNHNY and SVGAGI (reference sequence). The CDR3 nucleotides read TGTGCCAGCAGTCACGGACTCGGCGATAGCTCCTACAATGAGCAGTTCTTC. It codes for CASSHGLGDSSYNEQFF.

The rearrangement uses TRBV28 and TRBJ1-2; 9 bases line up with TRBD1. J was trimmed by 4 bases and V by 4 bases; bases with no gene match: 10. CDR3 length: 16 amino acids. The germline V gene encodes CDR1 MDHEN and CDR2 SYDVKM. CDR3 loop: CASSSPGTGRVYGYTF. The CDR3 bases are TGTGCCAGCAGTTCGCCCGGGACAGGGCGCGTCTATGGCTACACCTTC.

V gene TRBV29-1 combines with J gene TRBJ1-2; 10 bases match TRBD1. Germline V lookup: CDR1 SQVTM, CDR2 ANQGSEA. V shed 7 bases and J 8 bases; nucleotides not matched to a gene: 16. CDR3 size: 15 residues. CDR3 sequence (DNA): TGCAGCGCCGCCCCCGGGACAGGGGAGCTCGGCGGCTACACCTTC. Translating it yields CSAAPGTGELGGYTF.

V is TRBV6-5 and J is TRBJ1-4; no clear D. V was pared by 1 base and J by 5 bases, with 5 bases between. CDR1 and CDR2 from the germline V gene are MNHEY and SVGAGI. CDR3 size: 13 residues. CDR3 coding DNA: TGTGCCAGCAGTTACTTGGGCAATGAAAAACTGTTTTTT. Amino acids: CASSYLGNEKLFF.

The rearrangement uses TRBV9 and TRBJ2-2, with 9 bases aligning to TRBD2. The CDR3 covers 16 residues. V lost 4 bases, J lost 4 bases, and 8 bases stayed unmatched. Germline V CDR1 and CDR2: SGDLS, YYNGEE. For the CDR3, the DNA is TGTGCCAGCAGCCAGGGAGCGGGGGGACTCACCGGGGAGCTGTTTTTT. Encoded protein: CASSQGAGGLTGELFF.

The chain combines TRBV5-6 with TRBJ2-6, with a possible D match to TRBD1 (6 bases). The germline gives CDR1 SGHDT, CDR2 YYEEEE. The CDR3 contains 18 residues. Trimming removed 2 bases from V and 0 bases from J, with 15 bases in between. Here the CDR3 reads CASSFPTGIPSGANVLTF. DNA for the CDR3: TGTGCCAGCAGCTTTCCCACAGGGATACCCTCTGGGGCCAACGTCCTGACTTTC.

CDR3 sequence reads: CASSLRGQGLNEKLFF. CDR3 bases: TGTGCCAGCAGCTTAAGGGGACAGGGGCTGAATGAAAAACTGTTTTTT. This chain joins TRBV11-2 and TRBJ1-4, with 10 positions matching TRBD1. V was pared by 2 bases and J by 5 bases, with 5 bases of the junction left unmatched. The CDR3 covers 16 residues. Germline CDR1 SGHAT, CDR2 FQNNGV.

CDR3 coding DNA: TGTGCCAGCAGCTCTTCACTAGCGGGGGGATGGACAGATACGCAGTATTTT. Residues: CASSSSLAGGWTDTQYF. This chain joins TRBV5-8 and TRBJ2-3; TRBD2 matches at 12 bases. Germline V lookup: CDR1 SGHTS, CDR2 YDEGEE. V trimming: 3 bases; J trimming: 3 bases; junction bases outside the gene matches: 8. This CDR3 spans 17 amino acids. Complete variable domain (other parts from reference TRBV5-8 and TRBJ2-3): EAGVTQSPTHLIKTRGQQATLRCSPISGHTSVYWYQQALGLGLQFLLWYDEGEERNRGNFPPRFSGRQFPNYSSELNVNALELEDSALYLCASSSSLAGGWTDTQYFGPGTRLTVL.

The chain links TRBV7-6 to TRBJ1-2; maybe TRBD1 (6 bases). Germline loops: CDR1 SGHVS, CDR2 FNYEAQ. This CDR3 contains 17 residues. V gave up 5 bases and J gave up 3 bases, with 22 bases separating them. CDR3 protein: CASSPGEEGRRYYGYTF. The DNA for the CDR3 is TGTGCCAGCAGCCCAGGGGAAGAAGGAAGACGGTACTATGGCTACACCTTC.

The genes are TRBV27 and TRBJ2-5, with 7 bases lining up with TRBD2. Germline V lookup: CDR1 MNHEY, CDR2 SMNVEV (reference sequence). The CDR3 has 18 amino acids. Trimming took 4 bases from V and 2 from J; bases not matched to a gene: 16. The DNA of the CDR3 is TGTGCCAGCAGTTCCCTCTTCGGGAGGCGGAGCTTACAAGAGACCCAGTACTTC. It translates to CASSSLFGRRSLQETQYF.

The chain employs TRBV6-6 and TRBJ2-1; 9 bases line up with TRBD1. Per the germline V gene, CDR1 is MNHNY and CDR2 is SVGAGI (reference sequence). Trimming took 0 bases from V and 3 from J; bases not matched to a gene: 0. The CDR3 loop spans 15 amino acids. Here the CDR3 reads CASSYSGQGYNEQFF. The CDR3 DNA is TGTGCCAGCAGTTACTCGGGACAGGGCTACAATGAGCAGTTCTTC.

The V call is TRBV11-2, the J call TRBJ2-5, with D perhaps TRBD2 (5 bases). This CDR3 region has 17 residues. Trimming took off 0 bases at V and 5 bases at J, with 19 bases between the two ends. Germline lookup yields CDR1 SGHAT and CDR2 FQNNGV. CDR3 protein: CASSLDREWNLRETQYF. In nucleotides, the CDR3 is TGTGCCAGCAGCTTAGATAGGGAGTGGAACTTGCGGGAGACCCAGTACTTC.

This clone was seen just once. The genes are TRBV19 and TRBJ1-1; TRBD1 aligns across 7 bases. The V gene end was trimmed by 3 bases and the J gene end by 2 bases; junction bases not matched to a gene: 9. Per the germline V gene, CDR1 is LNHDA and CDR2 is SQIVND (reference sequence). The CDR3 consists of 16 residues. For the CDR3, the DNA is TGTGCCAGTAGTATCGATAGGGACAGAACTAACACTGAAGCTTTCTTT. This encodes CASSIDRDRTNTEAFF.